The rows below give T cell receptor beta chains drawn from one sample of a study of blood T cells in healthy people across ages. In TCRdb, the 5' RACE reads were re-called with MiXCR into one record per CDR3 protein. Found here are 1.2 million to 1.5 million distinct CDR3 sequences, roughly 60% of them singletons; the top ten hold roughly 6.3%. Specimen: blood. The receptors come from a young man in good health. The conserved cysteine and the conserved F or W are not part of the CDR3 here. Each record gives: J gene, V gene, CDR3 protein.

>TRBJ1-2|TRBV15
ATRGGDGGYT
>TRBJ2-1|TRBV6-5
ASSEVGAYEQF
>TRBJ2-3|TRBV7-9
ASSLGSLGQGAGTQY
>TRBJ1-2|TRBV5-5
ASTRTGSPNYGYT
>TRBJ1-5|TRBV20-1
SARTNGNQPQH
>TRBJ2-1|TRBV20-1
SALRPIYNEQF
>TRBJ2-4|TRBV29-1
SVEVRALAKNIQY
>TRBJ2-7|TRBV6-2/TRBV6-3
ASETNYEQY
>TRBJ1-1|TRBV5-1
ASRRPGPNTEAF
>TRBJ2-7|TRBV25-1
ASSDPGTGYYEQY
>TRBJ2-2|TRBV6-5
ASSYWTENTGELF
>TRBJ1-5|TRBV6-5
ASHRVGSNQPQH
>TRBJ1-2|TRBV7-2
ASSRAGGHGYT
>TRBJ1-2|TRBV6-5
ASSPQWTEQNYGYT
>.|TRBV20-1
SATAILGGPQGYEQY
>TRBJ2-7|TRBV15
ATSRRQPYEQY
>TRBJ1-1|TRBV10-3
AISDQVNTEAF
>TRBJ1-5|TRBV6-5
ARKGTSAQPQH
>TRBJ2-7|TRBV3-1
ASSQVSTSYEQY
>TRBJ2-4|TRBV27
ASSSPGGRLAKNIQY
>TRBJ2-7|TRBV12-3/TRBV12-4
ASNRRMEGEQY
>TRBJ1-1|TRBV6-2/TRBV6-3
ASSYLGESTEAF
>TRBJ2-7|TRBV15
ATSRDRDRTKYTYEQY
>TRBJ1-4|TRBV4-3
ASSPGTGFNEKLF
>TRBJ1-1|TRBV6-1
ASSAPGEGFPNYLNTEAF
>TRBJ2-5|TRBV2
ASRNSGQETQY
>TRBJ1-2|TRBV6-5
ASSKRGSGYT
>TRBJ2-3|TRBV20-1
SATSGGALNTQY
>TRBJ1-4|TRBV25-1
ASSGSPGVGTGLRGELF